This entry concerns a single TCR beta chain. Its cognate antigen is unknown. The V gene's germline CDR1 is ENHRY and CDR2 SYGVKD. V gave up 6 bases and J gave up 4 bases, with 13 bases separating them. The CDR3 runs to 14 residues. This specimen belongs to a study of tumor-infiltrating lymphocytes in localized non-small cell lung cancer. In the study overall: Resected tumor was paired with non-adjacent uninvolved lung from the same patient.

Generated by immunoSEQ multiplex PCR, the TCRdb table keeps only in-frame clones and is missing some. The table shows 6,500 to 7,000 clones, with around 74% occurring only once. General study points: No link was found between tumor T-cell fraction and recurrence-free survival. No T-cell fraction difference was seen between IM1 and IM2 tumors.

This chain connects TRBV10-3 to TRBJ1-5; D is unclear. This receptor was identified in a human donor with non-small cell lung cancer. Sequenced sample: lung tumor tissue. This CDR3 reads CAIREGLDNQPQHF. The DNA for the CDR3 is TGTGCCATCAGGGAAGGTCTCGATAATCAGCCCCAGCATTTT.